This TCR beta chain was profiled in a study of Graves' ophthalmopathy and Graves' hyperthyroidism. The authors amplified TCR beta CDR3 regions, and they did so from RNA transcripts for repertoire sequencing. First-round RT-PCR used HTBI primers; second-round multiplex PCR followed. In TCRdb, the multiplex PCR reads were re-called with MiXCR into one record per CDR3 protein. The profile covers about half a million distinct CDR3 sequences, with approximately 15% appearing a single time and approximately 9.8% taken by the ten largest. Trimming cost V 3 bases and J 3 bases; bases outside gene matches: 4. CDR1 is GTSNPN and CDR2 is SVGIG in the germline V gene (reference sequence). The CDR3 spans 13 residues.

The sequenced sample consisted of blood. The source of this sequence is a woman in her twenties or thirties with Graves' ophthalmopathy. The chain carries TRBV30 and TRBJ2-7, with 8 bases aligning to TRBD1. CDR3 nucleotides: TGTGCCTGGAGGATCAGGGGGCTCTACGAGCAGTACTTC. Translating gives CAWRIRGLYEQYF.